This TCR beta chain appears in the sequencing data of a study of cytomegalovirus exposure and HLA in healthy donors. The PCR used 60 Vbeta and 13 Jbeta primers. TCRdb's table, derived via immunoSEQ multiplex PCR, lists solely in-frame clones and lacks some. The data show some 190,000 clones, roughly a tenth seen once. Findings of the study overall: TCR beta chain V- and J-gene trimming was linked, in a later analysis, to a missense variant in DCLRE1C.

In its sample, this clone was seen a few times. Its antigen remains unidentified. Other nucleotide sequences in the sample specify the same CDR3. The sequencing sample was made of PBMCs. This TCR came from a woman under 40 in good health and CMV-seropositive.

The CDR3 nucleotides are TGTGCCAGCAGCCCGTACACCGGGGAGCTGTTTTTT. This gives the protein CASSPYTGELFF. The genes are TRBV7-9 and TRBJ2-2; the D is unclear. This CDR3 is 12 amino acids long. The V end lost 5 bases, the J end lost 3 bases, and 4 bases lay between the germline ends. The germline gives CDR1 SEHNR, CDR2 FQNEAQ (reference sequence). Full variable domain (missing parts from reference TRBV7-9 and TRBJ2-2): DTGVSQNPRHKITKRGQNVTFRCDPISEHNRLYWYRQTLGQGPEFLTYFQNEAQLEKSRLLSDRFSAERPKGSFSTLEIQRTEQGDSAMYLCASSPYTGELFFGEGSRLTVL.